This TCR beta chain derives from a study of cytomegalovirus exposure and HLA in healthy donors. At the level of the study: Earlier, 200 million or so T cells were analyzed, and 117 million unique TCR beta sequences were found among them.

The study ran its PCR with 60 Vbeta and 13 Jbeta primers. Sequenced by immunoSEQ multiplex PCR; TCRdb stores in-frame clones only, minus some. The sample yields about 200,000 clones, less than 80% seen once. A word on this clone: What it binds is not known.

Study results and caveats: Altogether, 164 TCR beta chains were recorded as cytomegalovirus-associated. Sequencing likely generated an artifact that appeared as a cluster of highly shared sequence variants. Association with HLA alleles at 0.05 false discovery rate was found for 15,000 to 20,000 TCR beta sequences in a later analysis.

The germline gives CDR1 GTSNPN, CDR2 SVGIG (reference sequence). The CDR3 contains 15 residues. J lost 7 bases, V lost 3 bases, and 9 bases had no gene match. J is TRBJ1-4 and V is TRBV30, with TRBD1 matching over 9 bases. This clonotype was obtained from a woman in her twenties or thirties in good health and CMV-seropositive. The sequenced sample consisted of PBMCs. CDR3 bases: TGTGCCTGGAGAGCCCAGACAGGGGGACTTGAAAAACTGTTTTTT. Translating it yields CAWRAQTGGLEKLFF.